This entry is about one TCR beta chain. Its target is not known. Both 60 Vbeta primers and 13 Jbeta primers went into the PCR. The assay was immunoSEQ multiplex PCR, and TCRdb's table has in-frame clones only and misses some. The sample lists about 61,000 clones, 89% seen once, with about 1.4% in the top ten. The sample originates from a study of cytomegalovirus exposure and HLA in healthy donors. Findings of the study overall: In a later analysis, a missense DCLRE1C variant was linked to TCR beta V- and J-gene trimming. An Asian-associated ancestry cluster reportedly showed fewer N-insertions than the roughly 670-donor mean in a later analysis. Donors were assumed by presence/absence analyses to have roughly uniform sequencing depth. Researchers reported that a few CMV-associated chains were confirmed in vitro as CMV antigen-specific.

Trimming cost V 6 bases and J 8 bases, with 10 bases left between them. The CDR3 is 12 residues long. Germline V gives CDR1 MDHEN, CDR2 SYDVKM. The specimen was PBMCs. J is TRBJ2-2 and V is TRBV28; no definite D call. This clonotype originated in a man aged 25 to 45 in good health and CMV-seropositive. CDR3 bases: TGTGCCAGCAGGTTCGGTATTGGGGAGCTGTTTTTT. It yields the protein CASRFGIGELFF.